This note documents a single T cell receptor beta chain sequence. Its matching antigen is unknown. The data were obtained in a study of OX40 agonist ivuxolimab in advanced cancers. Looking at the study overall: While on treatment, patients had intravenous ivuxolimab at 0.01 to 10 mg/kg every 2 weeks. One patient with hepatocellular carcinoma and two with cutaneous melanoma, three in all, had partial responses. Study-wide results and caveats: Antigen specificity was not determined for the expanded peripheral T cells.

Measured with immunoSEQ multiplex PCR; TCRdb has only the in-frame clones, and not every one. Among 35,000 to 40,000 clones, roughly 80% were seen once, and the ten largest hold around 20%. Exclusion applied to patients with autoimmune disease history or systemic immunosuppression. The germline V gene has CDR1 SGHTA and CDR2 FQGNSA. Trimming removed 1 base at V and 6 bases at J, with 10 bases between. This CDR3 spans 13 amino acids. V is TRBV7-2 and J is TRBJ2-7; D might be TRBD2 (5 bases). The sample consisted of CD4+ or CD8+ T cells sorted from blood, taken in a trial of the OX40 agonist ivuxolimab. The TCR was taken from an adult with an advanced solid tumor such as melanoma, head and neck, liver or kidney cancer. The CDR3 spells CASSLGLRVEQYF. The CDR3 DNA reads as TGTGCCAGCAGCTTAGGACTAAGGGTCGAGCAGTACTTC.